Below, one T cell receptor (beta chain) is given with its context. The antigen remains unidentified. The data were obtained in a study of shared clonotypes between healthy human individuals. Study results and limitations: Clonotype sharing among donors, it was expected, would be affected by sequencing depth.

The CDR3 has 16 residues. The V gene lost 1 base and the J gene lost 2 bases, with 11 bases spanning the gap. Germline assignment: CDR1 SGHTA and CDR2 FQGTGA. In the authors' workflow: Owing to the provision of junction-only sequences devoid of quality scores by immunoSEQ, filtering differed. Using immunoSEQ multiplex PCR, the repertoire was profiled, and TCRdb retains in-frame clones only, with some absent. From that table come the V and J calls and clone size; the DNA was used to work out D and trimming. This sample yields 450,000 to 650,000 clones, of which around 81% are seen a single time; approximately 12% belongs to the top ten.

Sequenced material: PBMCs. This clonotype was obtained from a woman aged 40 to 49 in good health. Some clones in this sample may be carry-over from other donors' samples. The rearrangement uses TRBV7-3 and TRBJ2-2; D ambiguous. CDR3 DNA: TGTGCCAGCAGCTTAATGCGGAGCATCAACACCGGGGAGCTGTTTTTT. Protein product: CASSLMRSINTGELFF.